One sample yielded the 18 T cell receptor beta chains listed below, sequenced in a study of blood T cell repertoires in COVID-19. This table comes from immunoSEQ multiplex PCR, and its TCRdb copy is limited to in-frame clones, with some not included. The top ten hold 1.4% of the sample, which has hundreds of thousands of clones, about 88% seen once. The sequenced material came from PBMCs or T cells enriched from blood (not recorded which). The receptors shown here come from a woman aged 18 to 35 who had been exposed to COVID-19.

The rearrangement links TRBV2 to TRBJ2-2; TRBD2 aligns across 9 bases. Germline V gives CDR1 SNHLY, CDR2 FYNNEI. The CDR3 consists of 16 residues. V was clipped by 11 bases and J by 6 bases; unmatched bases: 16. The DNA for the CDR3 is TGTGCCGTCGACGGGGGGAGAATAGCGGGAGCCGGGGAGCTGTTTTTT. It codes for CAVDGGRIAGAGELFF.

V gene TRBV19 combines with J gene TRBJ1-1; D perhaps matches TRBD1 (6 bases). CDR1 is LNHDA and CDR2 is SQIVND in the germline V gene (reference sequence). The CDR3 has 14 residues. Trimming took 1 base from V and 5 from J, leaving 11 bases between them. Here the CDR3 reads CASSIVGGRTEAFF. The CDR3 DNA reads as TGTGCCAGTAGTATAGTAGGGGGTAGGACTGAAGCTTTCTTT.

This chain uses TRBV5-6 with TRBJ2-7; no firm D call. The CDR3 loop spans 12 amino acids. CDR1 and CDR2 from the germline V gene are SGHDT and YYEEEE. Trimming pared 0 bases from V and 3 bases from J, leaving 4 bases between. This chain's CDR3 is CASSLARYEQYF. The CDR3 DNA is TGTGCCAGCAGCTTGGCCCGCTACGAGCAGTACTTC.

This rearrangement joins TRBV18 to TRBJ1-1; D is uncertain. The germline V and J ends were trimmed by 4 bases and 1 base, with 10 bases remaining between them. CDR1 is KGHSH and CDR2 is LQKENI in the germline V gene. CDR3 length: 14 residues. This chain's CDR3 is CASSLQTENTEAFF. The CDR3 nucleotides are TGTGCCAGCTCACTTCAAACTGAGAACACTGAAGCTTTCTTT.

The chain combines TRBV6-5 with TRBJ1-2; D gene unclear. The CDR3 has 14 amino acids. The V and J ends lost 0 bases and 2 bases respectively, with 7 bases between them. Germline V gene data show CDR1 as MNHEY and CDR2 as SVGAGI. The CDR3 spells CASSYSVGNYGYTF. CDR3 bases: TGTGCCAGCAGTTACTCGGTCGGGAACTATGGCTACACCTTC.

This sequence joins TRBV5-4 and TRBJ1-6, with 9 bases identical to TRBD1. The ends lost 0 bases at V and 14 bases at J; junction bases unmatched: 9. The CDR3 runs 15 residues. CDR1 is SGHNT, CDR2 YYREEE, per germline (reference sequence). CDR3 nucleotide sequence: TGTGCCAGCAGCTTGGAACAGGGGGCTTATATGGCCCTCCACTTT. It translates to CASSLEQGAYMALHF.

The chain carries TRBV4-3 and TRBJ2-7; 7 bases are a match to TRBD1. V shed 0 bases, J shed 3 bases, and the junction held 5 bases outside the gene matches. CDR3 size: 15 residues. Germline assignment: CDR1 LGHNA and CDR2 YSLEER. CDR3 nucleotides: TGCGCCAGCAGCCAAGATCACAGGGGCCTCTACGAGCAGTACTTC. Protein product: CASSQDHRGLYEQYF.

The chain couples TRBV9 to TRBJ2-1; a possible D gene is TRBD1 (6 bases). This CDR3 contains 15 residues. V was shortened by 0 bases and J by 9 bases, with 16 bases between the two germline ends. Germline V CDR1 and CDR2: SGDLS, YYNGEE. DNA for the CDR3: TGTGCCAGCAGCGTAGCACAGGGTTCTCTGGGTGAGCAGTTCTTC. This gives the protein CASSVAQGSLGEQFF. The variable domain in full, with the rest retrieved from reference TRBV9 and TRBJ2-1, is DSGVTQTPKHLITATGQRVTLRCSPRSGDLSVYWYQQSLDQGLQFLIQYYNGEERAKGNILERFSAQQFPDLHSELNLSSLELGDSALYFCASSVAQGSLGEQFFGPGTRLTVL.

The table lists this clone with a count of one. The gene calls are TRBV27 and TRBJ1-3; tentatively, D is TRBD1 (6 bases). V lost 5 bases, J lost 0 bases, and 11 bases lay in between. Germline values: CDR1 MNHEY, CDR2 SMNVEV (reference sequence). The length of the CDR3 is 15 residues. The CDR3 loop is CASSLQGSSGNTIYF. DNA for the CDR3: TGTGCCAGCAGTCTACAGGGAAGCTCTGGAAACACCATATATTTT.

This rearrangement joins TRBV10-1 to TRBJ2-1, with unresolved D. V was clipped by 0 bases and J by 0 bases, with 3 bases between them. The V gene's germline CDR1 is WNHNN and CDR2 SYGVQD (reference sequence). This CDR3 region has 14 residues. CDR3 sequence reads: CASSESFSYNEQFF. DNA of the CDR3: TGCGCCAGCAGTGAGTCCTTCTCCTACAATGAGCAGTTCTTC.

The chain couples TRBV27 to TRBJ2-1, with a possible D match to TRBD1 (5 bases). Trimming shortened V by 6 bases and J by 7 bases, and 22 bases separated the two germline ends. The germline V gene has CDR1 MNHEY and CDR2 SMNVEV (reference sequence). This CDR3 is 16 amino acids long. CDR3 sequence (DNA): TGTGCCAGCAGGGCCGAATCAGGGCGTACATGGAATGAGCAGTTCTTC. The encoded protein is CASRAESGRTWNEQFF.

This chain uses TRBV27 with TRBJ1-2; D is possibly TRBD1 (5 bases). Germline lookup yields CDR1 MNHEY and CDR2 SMNVEV (reference sequence). V was pared by 1 base and J by 5 bases, with 11 bases between. This CDR3 is built from 14 residues. The CDR3 DNA reads TGTGCCAGCAGTTTATATGGGGCAGGGTATGGCTACACCTTC. It encodes CASSLYGAGYGYTF.

The chain couples TRBV6-5 to TRBJ1-1; D may be TRBD1 (5 bases). From germline, CDR1 is MNHEY and CDR2 SVGAGI. Trimming left V 2 bases short and J 6 bases short, with 19 bases between. CDR3 size: 16 residues. CDR3 protein: CASSYLVTDRRAEAFF. Written as DNA, the CDR3 is TGTGCCAGCAGTTACCTCGTGACAGATAGGCGCGCTGAAGCTTTCTTT.

V and J are TRBV4-2 and TRBJ1-2; the D is unclear. The germline V gene encodes CDR1 LGHNA and CDR2 YNFKEQ. The V and J ends lost 0 bases and 6 bases respectively, with 14 bases between them. CDR3 size: 15 residues. The CDR3 reads CASSQDLGAPNGYTF. DNA of the CDR3: TGTGCCAGCAGCCAAGATCTCGGAGCTCCTAATGGCTACACCTTC.

The chain carries TRBV7-2 and TRBJ1-2, with D hard to call. Between the trimmed V and J ends, which lost 2 bases and 1 base, there was a span of 5 bases. There are 13 residues in the CDR3. Germline CDR1 reads SGHTA; CDR2 reads FQGNSA. CDR3 coding DNA: TGTGCCAGCAGCTTAACATTTAACTATGGCTACACCTTC. It specifies CASSLTFNYGYTF.

V is TRBV12-3 or TRBV12-4 and J is TRBJ1-1; D perhaps matches TRBD1 (5 bases). Trimming left V 1 base short and J 3 bases short, with 6 bases between. The CDR3 covers 13 residues. The DNA for the CDR3 is TGTGCCAGCAGTTTAGTACAGGACACTGAAGCTTTCTTT. Its protein is CASSLVQDTEAFF.

This clone was seen a handful of times. This chain connects TRBV14 to TRBJ1-1; TRBD1 aligns across 9 bases. V lost 5 bases and J lost 3; bases outside the gene matches: 1. There are 13 residues in the CDR3. Germline CDR1 is SGHDN and CDR2 is FVKESK. This chain's CDR3 is CASSWDRDTEAFF. CDR3 DNA: TGTGCCAGCAGCTGGGACAGGGACACTGAAGCTTTCTTT.

The V call is TRBV19, the J call TRBJ2-4, with TRBD1 as a possible D gene (6 bases). Germline V gene sequence: CDR1 LNHDA, CDR2 SQIVND (reference sequence). CDR3 length: 14 residues. With 4 bases removed from V and 8 bases from J, the gap between germline ends came to 15 bases. The CDR3 nucleotides read TGTGCCAGTAGTAAACAGGGCTTGGGAGACATTCAGTACTTC. It codes for CASSKQGLGDIQYF. The entire variable domain, with the rest obtained from reference TRBV19 and TRBJ2-4, is as follows: DGGITQSPKYLFRKEGQNVTLSCEQNLNHDAMYWYRQDPGQGLRLIYYSQIVNDFQKGDIAEGYSVSREKKESFPLTVTSAQKNPTAFYLCASSKQGLGDIQYFGAGTRLSVL.